The 20 T cell receptor beta chains below were found in one sample sequenced in a study of radiotherapy plus CTLA-4 blockade in lung cancer. Clones were read by immunoSEQ multiplex PCR, and TCRdb kept only the in-frame ones, dropping some. The table includes 60,000 to 75,000 clones, around 76% detected once. This sample comprised peripheral blood, obtained from a patient treated with radiotherapy plus ipilimumab. These receptors all stem from a human donor with non-small cell lung cancer whose response to radiotherapy plus ipilimumab could not be evaluated. Some clones in this sample may be carry-over from other donors' samples.

Turning to this clone: Different DNA sequences within this sample yield the same CDR3. CDR3 residues: CASSTGQNYGYTF. The DNA of the CDR3 is TGTGCCAGTAGTACTGGACAGAACTATGGCTACACCTTC. The J gene is TRBJ1-2, the V gene TRBV19, with D tentatively TRBD1 (6 bases). This CDR3 is 13 amino acids long. The germline gives CDR1 LNHDA, CDR2 SQIVND (reference sequence). V was pared by 4 bases and J by 2 bases, with 8 bases between.

This clone has just a few counts. This chain uses TRBV6-5 with TRBJ1-5, with 7 positions matching TRBD1. The V gene end was trimmed by 10 bases and the J gene end by 0 bases; junction bases not matched to a gene: 3. The CDR3 spans 13 residues. Germline V lookup: CDR1 MNHEY, CDR2 SVGAGI. In DNA form, the CDR3 reads TGTGCCATCGGGACAGATAGCAATCAGCCCCAGCATTTT. This encodes CAIGTDSNQPQHF.

This clone turned up a few times. The chain links TRBV10-3 to TRBJ1-1, with 8 bases aligning to TRBD1. The V gene's germline CDR1 is ENHRY and CDR2 SYGVKD. J lost 8 bases, V lost 5 bases, and 7 bases had no gene match. The CDR3 loop spans 13 amino acids. The CDR3 reads CAISKDRGEEAFF. CDR3 coding DNA: TGTGCCATCAGTAAAGACAGGGGCGAAGAAGCTTTCTTT.

The genes are TRBV5-1 and TRBJ2-7, with D tentatively TRBD2 (5 bases). Trimming cost V 7 bases and J 4 bases, with 15 bases left between them. Germline V gene data show CDR1 as SGHRS and CDR2 as YFSETQ. The CDR3 is 13 amino acids. CDR3 DNA sequence: TGCGCCAGCCGCTCCGGGGATGGTTACGAGCAGTACTTC. Amino acid sequence: CASRSGDGYEQYF.

This clone occurred a few times. This chain connects TRBV6-5 to TRBJ2-1; D is perhaps TRBD1 (6 bases). CDR1 is MNHEY, CDR2 SVGAGI, per germline. Trimming took off 2 bases at V and 4 bases at J, with 15 bases between the two ends. The CDR3 totals 16 residues. CDR3 protein: CASSYVWTDLYNEQFF. DNA of the CDR3: TGTGCCAGCAGTTACGTGTGGACAGACTTATACAATGAGCAGTTCTTC.

V usage is TRBV19 and J usage is TRBJ1-1, with D uncertain. Germline values: CDR1 LNHDA, CDR2 SQIVND (reference sequence). This CDR3 contains 15 residues. The ends were cut back, 4 bases at V and 4 bases at J, with 16 bases in the middle. In nucleotides, the CDR3 is TGTGCCAGTAGTACCCACCTTCAGGTGGCCACTGAAGCTTTCTTT. Its translation: CASSTHLQVATEAFF.

The chain carries TRBV6-5 and TRBJ1-2; 8 bases are a match to TRBD1. The length of the CDR3 is 14 residues. Per the germline V gene, CDR1 is MNHEY and CDR2 is SVGAGI. After removal of 2 bases from V and 4 bases from J, the junction contained 3 bases not matched to a gene. CDR3: CASSYRTGIYGYTF. CDR3 nucleotides: TGTGCCAGCAGTTACAGGACAGGGATCTATGGCTACACCTTC.

This sequence joins TRBV6-6 and TRBJ1-6; D perhaps matches TRBD1 (6 bases). Trimming took 2 bases from V and 5 from J, leaving 7 bases between them. The CDR3 contains 14 residues. Per germline, CDR1 MNHNY and CDR2 SVGAGI (reference sequence). The CDR3 here is CASSYTGNNSPLHF. CDR3 nucleotides: TGTGCCAGCAGTTACACAGGGAATAATTCACCCCTCCACTTT.

The chain links TRBV5-1 to TRBJ1-3; 7 bases are a match to TRBD1. The V and J ends lost 4 bases and 0 bases, in that order; junction bases with no gene match: 7. Germline V CDR1 and CDR2: SGHRS, YFSETQ. The CDR3 covers 16 residues. In DNA, the CDR3 is TGCGCCAGCAGCGACAGGGCCCCTGACTCTGGAAACACCATATATTTT. It encodes CASSDRAPDSGNTIYF.

The V call is TRBV2, the J call TRBJ2-3, with D tentatively TRBD2 (6 bases). Germline CDR1 is SNHLY and CDR2 is FYNNEI. This CDR3 has 13 amino acids. V gave up 5 bases and J gave up 6 bases, with 12 bases separating them. The DNA for the CDR3 is TGTGCCAGCAGTTCCCGACTAGAGGATACGCAGTATTTT. Residues: CASSSRLEDTQYF. Using reference TRBV2 and TRBJ2-3 for the parts outside the CDR3, the full variable domain is EPEVTQTPSHQVTQMGQEVILRCVPISNHLYFYWYRQILGQKVEFLVSFYNNEISEKSEIFDDQFSVERPDGSNFTLKIRSTKLEDSAMYFCASSSRLEDTQYFGPGTRLTVL.

This chain joins TRBV19 and TRBJ1-6; D not resolved. The CDR3 sequence is 14 residues long. CDR1 and CDR2 (germline): LNHDA, SQIVND (reference sequence). Between the trimmed V and J ends, which lost 7 bases and 1 base, there was a span of 8 bases. CDR3 nucleotide sequence: TGTGCCAGTAAGGGCGGGTCCTATAATTCACCCCTCCACTTT. It codes for CASKGGSYNSPLHF.

CDR3 in amino acids: CASSLDAGEGYNEQFF. The CDR3 DNA follows: TGCGCCAGCAGCTTGGATGCAGGGGAGGGGTACAATGAGCAGTTCTTC. This chain uses TRBV5-1 with TRBJ2-1, with TRBD2 as a possible D gene (7 bases). CDR3 length equals 16 residues. Germline V CDR1 and CDR2: SGHRS, YFSETQ. V was shortened by 0 bases and J by 4 bases, with 14 bases between the two germline ends. Full variable domain (outside the CDR3, taken from reference TRBV5-1 and TRBJ2-1): KAGVTQTPRYLIKTRGQQVTLSCSPISGHRSVSWYQQTPGQGLQFLFEYFSETQRNKGNFPGRFSGRQFSNSRSEMNVSTLELGDSALYLCASSLDAGEGYNEQFFGPGTRLTVL.

This clone was recorded a few times. The same CDR3 also results from other DNA sequences found in this sample. The rearrangement joins TRBV30 to TRBJ1-1; D gene unclear. Trimming removed 4 bases at V and 4 bases at J, with 13 bases between. The CDR3 is 13 amino acids. Germline values: CDR1 GTSNPN, CDR2 SVGIG (reference sequence). Here the CDR3 reads CAWNFDLITEAFF. DNA for the CDR3: TGTGCCTGGAACTTCGATCTAATCACTGAAGCTTTCTTT.

The chain recombines TRBV5-6 with TRBJ2-7; TRBD1 agrees at 7 bases. Losses at the gene ends were 2 bases for V and 5 bases for J; bases not matched to a gene: 4. This CDR3 has 13 residues. Germline V gene data show CDR1 as SGHDT and CDR2 as YYEEEE. The CDR3 protein is CASSFQGGDEQYF. CDR3 nucleotide sequence: TGTGCCAGCAGCTTCCAAGGGGGCGACGAGCAGTACTTC. Combining the CDR3 with reference TRBV5-6 and TRBJ2-7 gives the whole variable domain DAGVTQSPTHLIKTRGQQVTLRCSPKSGHDTVSWYQQALGQGPQFIFQYYEEEERQRGNFPDRFSGHQFPNYSSELNVNALLLGDSALYLCASSFQGGDEQYFGPGTRLTVT.

There are a few counts of this clone. The chain has TRBV6-1 and TRBJ2-2; no firm D call. The V end was cut by 11 bases, the J end by 6 bases, with 16 bases between. Germline V gene sequence: CDR1 MNHNS, CDR2 SASEGT. CDR3 length equals 13 residues. CDR3 amino acids: CACRALGPGELFF. The CDR3, as DNA: TGTGCCTGCCGTGCGTTGGGCCCCGGGGAGCTGTTTTTT.

V usage is TRBV6-1 and J usage is TRBJ2-7; 7 nucleotides align to TRBD2. Germline loops: CDR1 MNHNS, CDR2 SASEGT. The trim removed 4 bases at V and 2 bases at J, leaving 8 bases unmatched. The CDR3 consists of 15 residues. The CDR3 region has the DNA TGTGCCAGCAGTGGGGCCCGCGGGGGTGCCTACGAGCAGTACTTC. This sequence encodes CASSGARGGAYEQYF.

The chain has TRBV4-1 and TRBJ2-4; weak D call: TRBD1 (5 bases). The CDR3 runs 17 residues. Trimming shortened V by 0 bases and J by 7 bases, and 19 bases separated the two germline ends. Germline V gene data show CDR1 as MGHRA and CDR2 as YSYEKL. The CDR3 region has the DNA TGCGCCAGCAGCCAAGAGAACAGGCATAGGGTGAGGAACATTCAGTACTTC. It encodes CASSQENRHRVRNIQYF.

The chain links TRBV6-5 to TRBJ2-2; no firm D call. Germline V lookup: CDR1 MNHEY, CDR2 SVGAGI. CDR3 length: 15 residues. V was pared by 2 bases and J by 3 bases, with 10 bases between. The CDR3 DNA reads as TGTGCCAGCAGTTACGGCGGCTCCTACACCGGGGAGCTGTTTTTT. It is translated as CASSYGGSYTGELFF.

The V and J genes are TRBV5-1 and TRBJ1-4; D is undetermined. V was shortened by 5 bases and J by 2 bases, with 7 bases between the two germline ends. Germline CDR1 reads SGHRS; CDR2 reads YFSETQ. The length of the CDR3 is 13 residues. The CDR3, as DNA: TGCGCCAGCAGGTACGGGACTAATGAAAAACTGTTTTTT. Its protein product is CASRYGTNEKLFF. The entire variable domain, with the rest obtained from reference TRBV5-1 and TRBJ1-4, is as follows: KAGVTQTPRYLIKTRGQQVTLSCSPISGHRSVSWYQQTPGQGLQFLFEYFSETQRNKGNFPGRFSGRQFSNSRSEMNVSTLELGDSALYLCASRYGTNEKLFFGSGTQLSVL.

This clone was seen only once. The chain employs TRBV7-9 and TRBJ2-1; 11 positions match TRBD1. Germline lookup yields CDR1 SEHNR and CDR2 FQNEAQ (reference sequence). The CDR3 sequence is 16 residues long. V lost 3 bases to trimming and J lost 7 bases; unmatched junction nucleotides: 8. The CDR3 DNA follows: TGTGCCAGCAGCTTCGGACAGGGGGCTGTTGGAAATGAGCAGTTCTTC. Its translation is CASSFGQGAVGNEQFF. Full variable domain (rest looked up from reference TRBV7-9 and TRBJ2-1): DTGVSQNPRHKITKRGQNVTFRCDPISEHNRLYWYRQTLGQGPEFLTYFQNEAQLEKSRLLSDRFSAERPKGSFSTLEIQRTEQGDSAMYLCASSFGQGAVGNEQFFGPGTRLTVL.